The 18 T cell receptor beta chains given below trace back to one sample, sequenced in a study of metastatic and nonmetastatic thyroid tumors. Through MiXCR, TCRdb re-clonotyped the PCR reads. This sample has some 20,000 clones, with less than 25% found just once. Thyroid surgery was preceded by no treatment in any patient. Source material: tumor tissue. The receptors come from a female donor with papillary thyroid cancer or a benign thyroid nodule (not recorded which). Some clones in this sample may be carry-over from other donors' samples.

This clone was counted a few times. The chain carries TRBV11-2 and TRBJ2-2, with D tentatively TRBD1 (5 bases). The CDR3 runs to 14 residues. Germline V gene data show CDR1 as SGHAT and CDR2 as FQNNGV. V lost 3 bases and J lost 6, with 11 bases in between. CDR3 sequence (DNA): TGTGCCAGCAGCTTGTCCCAGGGCGCCGGGGAGCTGTTTTTT. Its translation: CASSLSQGAGELFF.

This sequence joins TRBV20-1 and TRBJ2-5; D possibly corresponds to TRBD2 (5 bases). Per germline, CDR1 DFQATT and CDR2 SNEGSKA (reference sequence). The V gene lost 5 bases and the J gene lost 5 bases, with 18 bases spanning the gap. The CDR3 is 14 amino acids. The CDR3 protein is CSALIGLALETQYF. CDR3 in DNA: TGCAGTGCTCTTATCGGTCTAGCTTTGGAGACCCAGTACTTC.

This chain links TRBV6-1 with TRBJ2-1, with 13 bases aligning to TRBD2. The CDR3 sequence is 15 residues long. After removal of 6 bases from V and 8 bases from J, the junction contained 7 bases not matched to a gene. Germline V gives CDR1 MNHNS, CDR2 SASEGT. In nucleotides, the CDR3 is TGTGCCAGCAGAGAGGGGACTAGCGGGATCTATGAGCAGTTCTTC. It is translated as CASREGTSGIYEQFF.

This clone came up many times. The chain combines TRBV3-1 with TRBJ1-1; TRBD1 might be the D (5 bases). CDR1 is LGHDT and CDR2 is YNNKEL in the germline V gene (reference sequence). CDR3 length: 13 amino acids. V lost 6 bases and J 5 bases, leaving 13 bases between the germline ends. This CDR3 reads CASSRGPRTEAFF. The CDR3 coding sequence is TGTGCCAGCAGTCGGGGCCCCAGGACTGAAGCTTTCTTT.

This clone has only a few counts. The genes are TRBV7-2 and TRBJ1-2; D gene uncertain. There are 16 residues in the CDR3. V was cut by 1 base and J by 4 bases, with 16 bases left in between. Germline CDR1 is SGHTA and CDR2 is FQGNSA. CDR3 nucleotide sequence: TGTGCCAGCAGCTTAGGCAAGGGTAGGGCCTTCTATGGCTACACCTTC. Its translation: CASSLGKGRAFYGYTF.

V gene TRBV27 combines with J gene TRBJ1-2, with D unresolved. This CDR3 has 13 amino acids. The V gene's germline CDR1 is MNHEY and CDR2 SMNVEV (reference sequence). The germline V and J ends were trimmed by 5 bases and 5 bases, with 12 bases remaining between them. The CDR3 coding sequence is TGTGCCAGCAGTCCAAGTGATGGGTATGGCTACACCTTC. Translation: CASSPSDGYGYTF.

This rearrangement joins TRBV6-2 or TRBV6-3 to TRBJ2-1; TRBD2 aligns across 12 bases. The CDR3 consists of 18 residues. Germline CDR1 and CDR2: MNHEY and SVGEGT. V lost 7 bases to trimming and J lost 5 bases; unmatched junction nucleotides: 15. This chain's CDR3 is CASIHLLPGLAGNNEQFF. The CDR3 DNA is TGTGCCAGCATTCACCTCTTACCTGGACTAGCGGGAAACAATGAGCAGTTCTTC.

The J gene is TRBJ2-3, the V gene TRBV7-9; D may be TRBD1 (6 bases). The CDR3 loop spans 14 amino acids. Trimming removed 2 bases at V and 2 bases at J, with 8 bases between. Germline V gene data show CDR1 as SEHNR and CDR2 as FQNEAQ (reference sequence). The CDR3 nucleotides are TGTGCCAGCAGCTTAAGGGACATCACAGATACGCAGTATTTT. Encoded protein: CASSLRDITDTQYF. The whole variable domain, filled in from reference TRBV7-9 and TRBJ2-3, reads DTGVSQNPRHKITKRGQNVTFRCDPISEHNRLYWYRQTLGQGPEFLTYFQNEAQLEKSRLLSDRFSAERPKGSFSTLEIQRTEQGDSAMYLCASSLRDITDTQYFGPGTRLTVL.

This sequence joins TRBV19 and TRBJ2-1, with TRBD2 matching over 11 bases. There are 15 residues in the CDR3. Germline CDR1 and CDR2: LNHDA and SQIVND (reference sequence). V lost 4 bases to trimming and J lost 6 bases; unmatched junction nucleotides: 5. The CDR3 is CASSTLAGGPNEQFF. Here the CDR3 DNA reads TGTGCCAGTAGTACTCTAGCGGGAGGCCCCAATGAGCAGTTCTTC.

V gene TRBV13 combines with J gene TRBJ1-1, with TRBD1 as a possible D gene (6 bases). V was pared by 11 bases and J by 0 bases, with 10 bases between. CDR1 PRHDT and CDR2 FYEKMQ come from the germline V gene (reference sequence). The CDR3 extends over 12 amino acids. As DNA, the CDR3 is TGTGCCTCCGACAGGATGAACACTGAAGCTTTCTTT. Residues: CASDRMNTEAFF.

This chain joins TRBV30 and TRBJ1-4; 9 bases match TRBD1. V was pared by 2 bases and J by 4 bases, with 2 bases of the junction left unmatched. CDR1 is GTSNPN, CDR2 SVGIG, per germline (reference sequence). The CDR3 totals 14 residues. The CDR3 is CAWSPGQGNEKLFF. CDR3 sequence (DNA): TGTGCCTGGAGTCCGGGACAGGGTAATGAAAAACTGTTTTTT.

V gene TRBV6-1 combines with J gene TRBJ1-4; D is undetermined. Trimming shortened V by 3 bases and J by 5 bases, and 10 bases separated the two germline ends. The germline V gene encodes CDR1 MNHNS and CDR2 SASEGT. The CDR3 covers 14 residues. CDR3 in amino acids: CASSEWGANEKLFF. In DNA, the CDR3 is TGTGCCAGCAGTGAGTGGGGTGCGAATGAAAAACTGTTTTTT.

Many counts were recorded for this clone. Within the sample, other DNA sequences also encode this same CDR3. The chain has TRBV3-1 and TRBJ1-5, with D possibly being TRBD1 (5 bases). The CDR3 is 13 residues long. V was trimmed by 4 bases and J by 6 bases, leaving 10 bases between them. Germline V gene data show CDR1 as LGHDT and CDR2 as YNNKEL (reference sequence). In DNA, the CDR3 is TGTGCCAGCAGCCGCGGTAGGGGTCAGCCCCAGCATTTT. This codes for CASSRGRGQPQHF.

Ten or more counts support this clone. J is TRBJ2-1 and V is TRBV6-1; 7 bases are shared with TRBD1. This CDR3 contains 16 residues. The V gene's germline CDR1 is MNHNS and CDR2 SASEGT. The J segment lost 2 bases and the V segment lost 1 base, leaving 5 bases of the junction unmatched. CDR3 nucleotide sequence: TGTGCCAGCAGTGAAGGACAGGGTGGCCCCTACAATGAGCAGTTCTTC. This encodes CASSEGQGGPYNEQFF.

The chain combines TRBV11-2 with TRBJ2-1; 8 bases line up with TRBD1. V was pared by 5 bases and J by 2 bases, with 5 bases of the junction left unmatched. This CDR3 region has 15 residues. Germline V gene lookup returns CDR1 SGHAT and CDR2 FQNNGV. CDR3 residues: CASSVTGDAYNEQFF. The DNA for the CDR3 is TGTGCCAGCAGCGTGACAGGGGACGCCTACAATGAGCAGTTCTTC. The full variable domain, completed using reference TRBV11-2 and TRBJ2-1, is EAGVAQSPRYKIIEKRQSVAFWCNPISGHATLYWYQQILGQGPKLLIQFQNNGVVDDSQLPKDRFSAERLKGVDSTLKIQPAKLEDSAVYLCASSVTGDAYNEQFFGPGTRLTVL.

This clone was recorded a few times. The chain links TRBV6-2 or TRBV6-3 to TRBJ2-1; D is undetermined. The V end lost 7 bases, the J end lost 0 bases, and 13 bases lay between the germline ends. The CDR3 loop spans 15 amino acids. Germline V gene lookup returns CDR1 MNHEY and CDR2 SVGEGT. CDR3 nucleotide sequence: TGTGCCAGCAATGGCGCGAACAGCTCCTACAATGAGCAGTTCTTC. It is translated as CASNGANSSYNEQFF.

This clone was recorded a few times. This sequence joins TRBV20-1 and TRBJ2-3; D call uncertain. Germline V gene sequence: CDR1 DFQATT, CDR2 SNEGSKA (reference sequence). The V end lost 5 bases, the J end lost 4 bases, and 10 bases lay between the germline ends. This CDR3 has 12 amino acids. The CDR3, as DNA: TGCAGTGCTTTTCGGGCGGCAGATACGCAGTATTTT. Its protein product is CSAFRAADTQYF.

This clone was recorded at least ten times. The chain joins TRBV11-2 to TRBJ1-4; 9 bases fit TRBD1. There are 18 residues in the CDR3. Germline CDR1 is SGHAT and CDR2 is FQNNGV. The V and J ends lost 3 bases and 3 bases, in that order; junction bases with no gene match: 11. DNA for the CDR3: TGTGCCAGCAGCTTCTCGGGACAGGGTCGTGGGTCTAATGAAAAACTGTTTTTT. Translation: CASSFSGQGRGSNEKLFF.